The 24 T cell receptor beta chains listed next were all sequenced from one sample in a study of beta chain features in type 1 diabetes. Antigens of these TCRs are unknown. Sequenced material consisted of expressed TCRB transcripts (all of the isolated RNA was reverse transcribed). Clones were read by immunoSEQ multiplex PCR, and TCRdb kept only the in-frame ones, dropping some. The repertoire has around 650,000 clones, 9.5% to 15% of them found once; the top ten carry more than 0.09%. Study-level results: A moderate, significant TCRB CDR3 shortening appeared in type 1 diabetes across four CD4+ subsets.

The sequenced material came from naive CD4+ T cells from blood. Receptors originate from a man aged 25 to 45 with type 1 diabetes.

The rearrangement uses TRBV30 and TRBJ1-4; the D gene is possibly TRBD1 (6 bases). Trimming shortened V by 3 bases and J by 5 bases, and 16 bases separated the two germline ends. This CDR3 is built from 15 residues. CDR1 and CDR2 (germline): GTSNPN, SVGIG (reference sequence). Here the CDR3 reads CAWSDRGNVNEKLFF. Written as DNA, the CDR3 is TGTGCCTGGAGCGATAGGGGGAATGTAAATGAAAAACTGTTTTTT.

V gene TRBV6-1 combines with J gene TRBJ1-3; D gene uncertain. With 1 base removed from V and 0 bases from J, the gap between germline ends came to 10 bases. The CDR3 consists of 16 residues. Germline values: CDR1 MNHNS, CDR2 SASEGT. The CDR3 DNA reads TGTGCCAGCAGTGAAGACCGGGATGTCTCTGGAAACACCATATATTTT. The encoded protein is CASSEDRDVSGNTIYF.

The genes are TRBV7-2 and TRBJ2-7, with D hard to call. V dropped 0 bases and J dropped 6 bases, with 9 bases sitting between them. The CDR3 runs to 13 residues. Germline V gene lookup returns CDR1 SGHTA and CDR2 FQGNSA. The CDR3 here is CASSLAAVGEQYF. The CDR3 region has the DNA TGTGCCAGCAGCTTAGCCGCGGTTGGCGAGCAGTACTTC. The whole variable domain, remainder taken from reference TRBV7-2 and TRBJ2-7, is GAGVSQSPSNKVTEKGKDVELRCDPISGHTALYWYRQSLGQGLEFLIYFQGNSAPDKSGLPSDRFSAERTGGSVSTLTIQRTQQEDSAVYLCASSLAAVGEQYFGPGTRLTVT.

This chain joins TRBV2 and TRBJ1-1, with D perhaps TRBD1 (5 bases). This CDR3 comprises 13 residues. From germline, CDR1 is SNHLY and CDR2 FYNNEI. The CDR3 DNA reads as TGTGTCATAGCGGTAGGGGCGCGGACTGAAGCTTTCTTT. This translates into CVIAVGARTEAFF.

This clone has only a few counts. This chain connects TRBV7-3 to TRBJ2-5, with D unclear. The CDR3 length is 12 residues. Per the germline V gene, CDR1 is SGHTA and CDR2 is FQGTGA. V was pared by 5 bases and J by 5 bases, with 9 bases between. CDR3 region: CASSEIGETQYF. CDR3 nucleotides: TGTGCCAGCAGCGAAATAGGGGAGACCCAGTACTTC.

The chain carries TRBV27 and TRBJ2-7; 9 bases align to TRBD1. This CDR3 has 13 amino acids. Trimming at V came to 7 bases and at J to 4 bases, leaving 5 bases not matched to a gene. Germline loops: CDR1 MNHEY, CDR2 SMNVEV (reference sequence). CDR3 residues: CASKQGAQYEQYF. DNA for the CDR3: TGTGCCAGCAAACAGGGGGCGCAGTACGAGCAGTACTTC.

V usage is TRBV6-5 and J usage is TRBJ1-1; D not resolved. The length of the CDR3 is 12 residues. V lost 8 bases and J lost 0, with 7 bases in between. Germline V lookup: CDR1 MNHEY, CDR2 SVGAGI. This CDR3 is CASGRVNTEAFF. DNA of the CDR3: TGTGCCAGCGGGCGGGTGAACACTGAAGCTTTCTTT.

The genes are TRBV7-9 and TRBJ1-2, with a possible D match to TRBD1 (6 bases). The V end lost 6 bases, the J end lost 3 bases, and 26 bases lay between the germline ends. Looked up from germline, CDR1 is SEHNR and CDR2 is FQNEAQ (reference sequence). This CDR3 spans 18 amino acids. Here the CDR3 DNA reads TGTGCCAGCAGTTTTCGTCCCGGGACAACCTCGGGGGACTATGGCTACACCTTC. Encoded protein: CASSFRPGTTSGDYGYTF.

V and J are TRBV6-5 and TRBJ1-5; 7 nucleotides align to TRBD1. The CDR3 spans 15 residues. Germline V gene lookup returns CDR1 MNHEY and CDR2 SVGAGI. With V trimmed by 4 bases and J by 4 bases, 7 bases remained unmatched. The CDR3 sequence: CASSWGTDPNQPQHF. In nucleotides, the CDR3 is TGTGCCAGCAGTTGGGGGACAGACCCTAATCAGCCCCAGCATTTT.

This clone occurred a few times. This chain's CDR3 is CASSFGNTIYF. In DNA form, the CDR3 reads TGTGCCAGCAGCTTTGGAAACACCATATATTTT. The chain links TRBV7-2 to TRBJ1-3; D gene unclear. The V and J ends lost 3 bases and 3 bases respectively, with 0 bases between them. This CDR3 has 11 amino acids. Germline lookup yields CDR1 SGHTA and CDR2 FQGNSA.

In its sample, this clone was seen a few times. The V call is TRBV7-2, the J call TRBJ1-6; 7 bases align to TRBD1. V was clipped by 0 bases and J by 0 bases; unmatched bases: 5. Germline CDR1 and CDR2: SGHTA and FQGNSA. CDR3 length: 18 amino acids. Here the CDR3 DNA reads TGTGCCAGCAGCTTAGCGCTACAGGGGAGCTCCTATAATTCACCCCTCCACTTT. This codes for CASSLALQGSSYNSPLHF.

The table lists this clone with a few counts. The gene calls are TRBV5-4 and TRBJ2-1; a possible D gene is TRBD1 (6 bases). This CDR3 is built from 15 residues. Deletions cut 3 bases from V and 4 bases from J, with 14 bases between. From germline, CDR1 is SGHNT and CDR2 YYREEE (reference sequence). The CDR3 coding sequence is TGTGCCAGCAGCTCCCTGGGGGCCGGATACAATGAGCAGTTCTTC. Protein sequence: CASSSLGAGYNEQFF.

This clone was seen only a few times. The chain has TRBV10-3 and TRBJ1-2; TRBD1 matches at 9 bases. Losses at the gene ends were 6 bases for V and 6 bases for J; bases not matched to a gene: 8. The germline gives CDR1 ENHRY, CDR2 SYGVKD. The CDR3 has 14 amino acids. CDR3: CAIRTRQGDHGYTF. CDR3 bases: TGTGCCATCAGGACCCGACAGGGGGACCATGGCTACACCTTC.

The chain uses TRBV7-2 and TRBJ2-7; D remains unclear. The germline V gene encodes CDR1 SGHTA and CDR2 FQGNSA. This CDR3 is 14 amino acids long. V dropped 3 bases and J dropped 1 base, with 10 bases sitting between them. This CDR3 reads CASSLVGLSYEQYF. The CDR3 nucleotides are TGTGCCAGCAGCTTGGTGGGGTTATCCTACGAGCAGTACTTC.

The J gene is TRBJ2-7, the V gene TRBV12-5; D is possibly TRBD2 (6 bases). V gave up 4 bases and J gave up 6 bases, with 19 bases separating them. This CDR3 spans 15 amino acids. The germline CDR1 and CDR2 sequences are LGHNT and FRNRAP. CDR3 nucleotides: TGTGCTAGTGGTTGGAGCTCGACTAGTTTCAGCGAGCAGTACTTC. It specifies CASGWSSTSFSEQYF.

CDR3 amino acids: CASSTSGVGDGSYEQYF. The CDR3 DNA reads TGTGCCAGCAGTACCTCAGGGGTCGGGGATGGTTCCTACGAGCAGTACTTC. The chain carries TRBV27 and TRBJ2-7; maybe TRBD1 (6 bases). The CDR3 totals 17 residues. Trimming left V 5 bases short and J 1 base short, with 21 bases between. Germline V gene data show CDR1 as MNHEY and CDR2 as SMNVEV (reference sequence).

The V gene is TRBV29-1, the J gene TRBJ2-1, with TRBD2 as a possible D gene (7 bases). CDR1 is SQVTM and CDR2 is ANQGSEA in the germline V gene. The length of the CDR3 is 13 residues. Trimming removed 6 bases from V and 8 bases from J, with 17 bases in between. CDR3: CSVRGLRGHEQFF. The CDR3 DNA follows: TGCAGCGTGCGGGGTTTGCGGGGGCATGAGCAGTTCTTC.

V gene TRBV5-1 combines with J gene TRBJ2-2; TRBD2 agrees at 10 bases. Trimming removed 5 bases from V and 0 bases from J; junction bases left unmatched: 4. The CDR3 consists of 16 residues. Germline V gives CDR1 SGHRS, CDR2 YFSETQ. The CDR3 is CASSGGLAANTGELFF. CDR3 nucleotide sequence: TGCGCCAGCAGTGGCGGACTAGCGGCGAACACCGGGGAGCTGTTTTTT.

The chain has TRBV4-3 and TRBJ1-1; unclear D gene. Germline CDR1 and CDR2: LGHNA and YSLEER. This CDR3 is 14 amino acids long. V lost 0 bases and J lost 1, with 6 bases in between. CDR3 sequence reads: CASSQDSRNTEAFF. CDR3 DNA sequence: TGCGCCAGCAGCCAAGACAGCCGGAACACTGAAGCTTTCTTT.

There are a few counts of this clone. This chain joins TRBV28 and TRBJ2-7; the match to TRBD2 covers 9 bases. The J segment lost 4 bases and the V segment lost 2 bases, leaving 0 bases of the junction unmatched. From germline, CDR1 is MDHEN and CDR2 SYDVKM. There are 13 residues in the CDR3. The CDR3 here is CASSLTSGYEQYF. The CDR3 DNA reads TGTGCCAGCAGTTTAACTAGCGGGTACGAGCAGTACTTC.

This clone was observed a handful of times. The chain links TRBV29-1 to TRBJ1-1, with 9 positions matching TRBD1. The trim removed 3 bases at V and 10 bases at J, leaving 3 bases unmatched. Germline V gene data show CDR1 as SQVTM and CDR2 as ANQGSEA. The CDR3 runs to 11 residues. DNA for the CDR3: TGCAGCGTTGACGGACAGGGGAGAGCTTTCTTT. Translating gives CSVDGQGRAFF.

The chain couples TRBV6-5 to TRBJ1-2; no definite D call. This CDR3 has 14 amino acids. From germline, CDR1 is MNHEY and CDR2 SVGAGI. Trimming shortened V by 8 bases and J by 4 bases, and 17 bases separated the two germline ends. The DNA of the CDR3 is TGTGCCAGCCGCCCCTCCGGCGGCAGCTATGGCTACACCTTC. It yields the protein CASRPSGGSYGYTF.

This clone was seen only a few times. V is TRBV11-2 and J is TRBJ1-2; 7 bases fit TRBD1. The germline V gene encodes CDR1 SGHAT and CDR2 FQNNGV. The CDR3 covers 15 residues. V gave up 5 bases and J gave up 2 bases; unmatched junction bases: 8. The CDR3: CASSPGQVTNYGYTF. The CDR3 region has the DNA TGTGCCAGCAGCCCCGGACAGGTTACGAACTATGGCTACACCTTC.

As regards this clone: One junction end disagrees with the germline gene, perhaps due to a read error. This chain uses TRBV5-1 with TRBJ1-4; 7 nucleotides match TRBD1. The CDR3 consists of 15 residues. From germline, CDR1 is SGHRS and CDR2 YFSETQ. The CDR3 nucleotides read TGCGCCAGCAGCTTGGCCGAGGGGGCTAAGGAAAAACTGTTTTTT. Translation: CASSLAEGAKEKLFF.